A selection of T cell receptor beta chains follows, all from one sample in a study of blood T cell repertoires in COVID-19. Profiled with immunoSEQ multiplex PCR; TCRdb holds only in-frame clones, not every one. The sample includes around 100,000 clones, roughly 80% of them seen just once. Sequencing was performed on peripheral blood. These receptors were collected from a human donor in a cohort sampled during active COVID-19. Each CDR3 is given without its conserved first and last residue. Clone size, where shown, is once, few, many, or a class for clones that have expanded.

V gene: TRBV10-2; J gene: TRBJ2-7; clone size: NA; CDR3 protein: ASSERSWGAYEQY
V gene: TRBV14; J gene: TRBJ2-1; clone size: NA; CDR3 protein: ASSQLAPTGYNEQF
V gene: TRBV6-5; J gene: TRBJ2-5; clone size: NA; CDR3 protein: ASSTGRGRQETQY
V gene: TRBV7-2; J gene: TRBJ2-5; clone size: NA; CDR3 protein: ASSPHPPASQETQY
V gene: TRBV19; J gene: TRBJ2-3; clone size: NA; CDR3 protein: ASSIAGTSNTQY
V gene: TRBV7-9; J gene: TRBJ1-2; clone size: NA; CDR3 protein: ASSLPTPYGYT
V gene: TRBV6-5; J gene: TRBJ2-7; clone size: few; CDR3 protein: ASSYSRDTTYEQY
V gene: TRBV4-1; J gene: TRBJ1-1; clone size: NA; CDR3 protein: ASSQVDRMNTEAF
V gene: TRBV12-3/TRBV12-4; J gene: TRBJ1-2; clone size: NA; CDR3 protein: ASSLQGSGYT
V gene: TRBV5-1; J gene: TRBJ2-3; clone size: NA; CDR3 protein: ASSAGTSGRDTQY
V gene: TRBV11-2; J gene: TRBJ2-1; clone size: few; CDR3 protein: ASSLVTGNEQF
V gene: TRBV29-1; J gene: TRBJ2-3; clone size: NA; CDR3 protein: SAGAGTDTQY
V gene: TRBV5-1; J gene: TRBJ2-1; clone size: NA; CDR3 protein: ASSLYGGQGIYNEQF
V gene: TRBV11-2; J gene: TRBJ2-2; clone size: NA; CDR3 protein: ASTSSGGHTGELF
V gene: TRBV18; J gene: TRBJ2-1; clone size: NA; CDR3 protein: ASSPSGGAWEQF
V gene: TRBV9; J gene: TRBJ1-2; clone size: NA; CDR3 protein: ASSVVGGQGTSNYGYT
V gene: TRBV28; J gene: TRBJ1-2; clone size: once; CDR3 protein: ASSQQGPKEFYGYT
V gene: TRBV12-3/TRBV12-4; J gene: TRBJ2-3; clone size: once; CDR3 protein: ASGLAGVDTQY